This T cell receptor beta chain was recorded in a study of CD8 T cells in ankylosing spondylitis. Whole-study results and caveats: Within peripheral blood, clones linked to disease were CD8+ and relatively rare. Enrichment of disease-linked clones was reportedly significant in matched ankylosing spondylitis synovial fluid. Seven to nine highly homologous variants made up a TCR beta motif that seemed to typify ankylosing spondylitis blood.

Germline loops: CDR1 ENHRY, CDR2 SYGVKD. The junction had 17 bases not matched to a gene; V was cut back by 5 bases and J by 2 bases. The CDR3 sequence is 19 residues long. The authors made TCR beta libraries by quantitative 5'-RACE with molecular barcodes. In TCRdb, the 5' RACE reads were re-called with MiXCR into one record per CDR3 protein. The sample carries a few hundred thousand distinct CDR3 sequences, more than 20% recorded once. This clonotype was recorded a few times. The antigen is undetermined. The clonotype was recovered from a male donor with ankylosing spondylitis. J is TRBJ2-2 and V is TRBV10-3; 7 bases agree with TRBD1. Sequenced sample: blood, either unsorted or a sorted T cell fraction (not recorded which). CDR3 region: CAISRNRQGGSRNTGELFF. The CDR3 coding sequence is TGTGCCATCAGTAGAAACCGGCAAGGGGGCTCAAGAAACACCGGGGAGCTGTTTTTT.